Sequencing of this T cell receptor beta chain was carried out in a study of early T cells in non-severe SARS-CoV-2 infection. Study details: RNA in bulk from unsorted whole blood was sequenced, and chains were unpaired.

Regarding the study as a whole: Private and CD4 specificities were missed by VDJdb matching, skewed to anti-spike CD8.

This clonotype was counted at least ten times. Its antigen is not known. The CDR3 consists of 14 residues. V was shortened by 2 bases and J by 0 bases, with 4 bases between the two germline ends. Germline V gives CDR1 SGHTA, CDR2 FQGNSA. Unique molecular identifiers were attached to individual cDNA molecules. Each CDR3 protein gets one entry after TCRdb re-called the 5' RACE reads with MiXCR. This sample has around 75,000 distinct CDR3 sequences, with about 9% found just once. Specimen: whole blood. The receptor comes from an adult who was a healthcare worker with PCR-confirmed SARS-CoV-2 infection or an uninfected control (not recorded which). The chain uses TRBV7-2 and TRBJ2-2; no clear D gene. The CDR3 nucleotides read TGTGCCAGCAGCTTAATCCCGAACACCGGGGAGCTGTTTTTT. It yields the protein CASSLIPNTGELFF.